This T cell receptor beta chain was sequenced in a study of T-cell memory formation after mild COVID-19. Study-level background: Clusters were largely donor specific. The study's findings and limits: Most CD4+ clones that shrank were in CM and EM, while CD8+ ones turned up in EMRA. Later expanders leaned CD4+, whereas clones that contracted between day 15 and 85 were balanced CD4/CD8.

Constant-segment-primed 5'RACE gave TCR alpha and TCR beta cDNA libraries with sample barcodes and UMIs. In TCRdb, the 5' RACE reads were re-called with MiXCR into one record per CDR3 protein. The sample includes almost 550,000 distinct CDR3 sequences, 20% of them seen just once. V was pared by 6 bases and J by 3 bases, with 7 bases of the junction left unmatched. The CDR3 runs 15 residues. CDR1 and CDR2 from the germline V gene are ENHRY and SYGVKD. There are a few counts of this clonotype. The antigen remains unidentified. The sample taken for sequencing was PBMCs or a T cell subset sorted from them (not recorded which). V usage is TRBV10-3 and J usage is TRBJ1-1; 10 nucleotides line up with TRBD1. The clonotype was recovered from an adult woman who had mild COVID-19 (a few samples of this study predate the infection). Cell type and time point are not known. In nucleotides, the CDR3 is TGTGCCATCAGCCCCCGGGACAGGGGCGACACTGAAGCTTTCTTT. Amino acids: CAISPRDRGDTEAFF.